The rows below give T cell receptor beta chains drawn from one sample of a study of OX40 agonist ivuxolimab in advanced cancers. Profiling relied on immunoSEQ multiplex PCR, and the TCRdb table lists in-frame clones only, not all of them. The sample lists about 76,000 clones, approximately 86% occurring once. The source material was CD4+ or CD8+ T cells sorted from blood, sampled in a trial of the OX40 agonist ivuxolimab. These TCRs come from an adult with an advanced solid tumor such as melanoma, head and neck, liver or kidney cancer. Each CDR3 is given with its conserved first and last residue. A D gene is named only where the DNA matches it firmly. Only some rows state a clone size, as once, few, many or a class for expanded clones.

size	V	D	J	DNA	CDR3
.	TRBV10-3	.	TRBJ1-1	TGTGCCATCAGTGAGCAGAACACTGAAGCTTTCTTT	CAISEQNTEAFF
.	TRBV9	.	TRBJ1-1	TGTGCCAGCACAGTAGGGCAAACGAACACTGAAGCTTTCTTT	CASTVGQTNTEAFF
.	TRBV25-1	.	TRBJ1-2	TGTGCCAGCAGTGAAAGGGGACACTATGGCTACACCTTC	CASSERGHYGYTF
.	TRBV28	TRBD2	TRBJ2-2	TGTGCCAGCAGTTTTGGGGGTTTAGCGGGAGACACCGGGGAGCTGTTTTTT	CASSFGGLAGDTGELFF
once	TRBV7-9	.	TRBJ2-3	TGTGCCAGCAGCCGGCCGGGCCAGCCCACAGATACGCAGTATTTT	CASSRPGQPTDTQYF
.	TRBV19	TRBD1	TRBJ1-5	TGTGCCAGTAGTGCGGCCGGACAGGGAAATCAGCCCCAGCATTTT	CASSAAGQGNQPQHF
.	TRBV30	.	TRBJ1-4	TGTGCCTGGGGTAAAAAAGAAAAACTGTTTTTT	CAWGKKEKLFF
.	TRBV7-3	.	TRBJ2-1	TGTGCCAGCAGCTTAGGCCCCTACTCCTACAATGAGCAGTTCTTC	CASSLGPYSYNEQFF
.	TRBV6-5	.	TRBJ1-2	TGTGCCAGCAGTTACTCGAGGAAGGGGAGGGGCTACACCTTC	CASSYSRKGRGYTF
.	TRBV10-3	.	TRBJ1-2	TGTGCCATCAGTGAATTAGGGGGCTATGGCTACACCTTC	CAISELGGYGYTF
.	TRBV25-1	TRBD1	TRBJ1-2	TGTGCCAGCAGTGAATGGGGAGGGGGACAGAACTATGGCTACACCTTC	CASSEWGGGQNYGYTF
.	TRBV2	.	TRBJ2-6	TGTGCCAGCAGTGTTTTAGGCAGGGGAAGGGCCAACGTCCTGACTTTC	CASSVLGRGRANVLTF
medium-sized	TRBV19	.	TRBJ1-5	TGTGCCAGTAGTAGCGAGACAGGCCTCAGGAATCAGCCCCAGCATTTT	CASSSETGLRNQPQHF
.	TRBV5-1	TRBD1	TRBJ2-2	TGCGCCAGCAGCTTAGACAGGGCGAACACCGGGGAGCTGTTTTTT	CASSLDRANTGELFF
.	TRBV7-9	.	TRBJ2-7	TGTGCCAGCAGCTTAGCGCTTGACTACCTCCACTCCTACGAGCAGTACTTC	CASSLALDYLHSYEQYF
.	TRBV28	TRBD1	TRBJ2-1	TGTGCCAGCAGTCAACCCGGGACAGGGTTTCATGAGCAGTTCTTC	CASSQPGTGFHEQFF
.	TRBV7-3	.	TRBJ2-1	TGTGCCAGCAGCTTGGGCCCGCAAAACAATGAGCAGTTCTTC	CASSLGPQNNEQFF
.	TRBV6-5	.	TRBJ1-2	TGTGCCAGCAGGGATAGGCAAGATACGTATGGCTACACCTTC	CASRDRQDTYGYTF
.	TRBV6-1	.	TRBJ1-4	TGTGCCAGCAGTGGACGGGGGGCTAATGAAAAACTGTTTTTT	CASSGRGANEKLFF
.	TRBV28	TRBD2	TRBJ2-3	TGTGCCAGCAGTGGCGAAGTTAGCGGGGGCACAGATACGCAGTATTTT	CASSGEVSGGTDTQYF
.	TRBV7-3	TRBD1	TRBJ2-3	TGTGCCAGCAGCTTAAGGGAGACAGGGGGCGCAGATACGCAGTATTTT	CASSLRETGGADTQYF
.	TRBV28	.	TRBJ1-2	TGTGCCAGCAGTCCTAATGCGGGACCCGGCTACACCTTC	CASSPNAGPGYTF
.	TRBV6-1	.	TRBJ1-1	TGTGCCAGCAGTGAGGCGTCCGAAGCTTTCTTT	CASSEASEAFF
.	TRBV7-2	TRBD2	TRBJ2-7	TGTGCCAGCAGCATTAGCGGGAACCACTACGAGCAGTACTTC	CASSISGNHYEQYF
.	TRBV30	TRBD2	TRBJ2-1	TGTGCCTGGAGTACGAGACTAGCGGGGGGCCACGGCATCTCCTACAATGAGCAGTTCTTC	CAWSTRLAGGHGISYNEQFF
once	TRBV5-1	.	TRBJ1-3	TGCGCCAGCAGCTCCGGGGGTCCTGGAAACACCATATATTTT	CASSSGGPGNTIYF
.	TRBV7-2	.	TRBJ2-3	TGTGCCAGCAGCGAGGGCGGGCCCACAGATACGCAGTATTTT	CASSEGGPTDTQYF
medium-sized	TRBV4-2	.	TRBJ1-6	TGTGCCAGCAGGTACAGGGACTTGTCACCCCTCCACTTT	CASRYRDLSPLHF
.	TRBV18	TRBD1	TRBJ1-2	TGTGCCAGCTTACCTGGGACAGGGGAAGGCTACACCTTC	CASLPGTGEGYTF